These T cell receptor beta chains were read from a single sample in a study of beta chain features in type 1 diabetes. Data came from immunoSEQ multiplex PCR; TCRdb stores just in-frame clones and leaves some out. The data show 150,000 to 200,000 clones, with roughly 60% seen just once and about 0.081% held by the top ten. Material: naive CD4+ T cells from blood. The receptor set was obtained from a man younger than 45 with type 1 diabetes. Each CDR3 is given with its conserved first and last residue. The D gene is left open where the match is weak. Expanded clones get a size class; other rows say once, few or many, or leave the size out.

V gene	J gene	clone size	D gene	CDR3 protein	CDR3 DNA
TRBV29-1	TRBJ2-1	-	-	CSVTGSYNEQFF	TGCAGCGTAACAGGGTCCTACAATGAGCAGTTCTTC
TRBV6-5	TRBJ1-3	-	-	CASSYSRGGSGNTIYF	TGTGCCAGCAGTTACTCGCGGGGCGGCTCTGGAAACACCATATATTTT
TRBV2	TRBJ2-3	-	TRBD1	CASSRTGDAQYF	TGTGCCAGCAGCCGGACAGGGGATGCGCAGTATTTT
TRBV7-2	TRBJ2-2	-	-	CASSLAQIVDGELFF	TGTGCCAGCAGCTTAGCACAAATTGTTGACGGGGAGCTGTTTTTT
TRBV2	TRBJ1-2	-	-	CASVAGPYGYTF	TGTGCCAGCGTGGCGGGACCGTATGGCTACACCTTC
TRBV7-2	TRBJ2-1	few	TRBD1	CASSSPMTGGNEQFF	TGTGCCAGCAGCTCCCCGATGACAGGGGGCAATGAGCAGTTCTTC
TRBV13	TRBJ2-7	-	-	CASSGEGTYEQYF	TGTGCCAGCAGCGGAGAGGGAACCTACGAGCAGTACTTC
TRBV30	TRBJ1-5	-	TRBD1	CAWRDRDNQPQHF	TGTGCCTGGCGGGACAGGGACAATCAGCCCCAGCATTTT
TRBV25-1	TRBJ2-3	few	TRBD1	CASSADRGPDTQYF	TGTGCCAGCAGTGCGGACAGGGGGCCAGATACGCAGTATTTT
TRBV4-1	TRBJ2-7	once	-	CASSQDGYDREIYEQYF	TGCGCCAGCAGCCAAGACGGATATGACCGGGAAATCTACGAGCAGTACTTC
TRBV10-3	TRBJ2-7	-	-	CAISESVWTDPSYEQYF	TGTGCCATCAGTGAGTCAGTCTGGACAGACCCTTCCTACGAGCAGTACTTC
TRBV5-1	TRBJ2-1	few	-	CASSLGQGSYNEQFF	TGCGCCAGCAGCTTGGGGCAGGGGTCCTACAATGAGCAGTTCTTC
TRBV4-1	TRBJ2-3	-	TRBD1	CASSQDPRGQGFTDTQYF	TGCGCCAGCAGCCAAGATCCTCGGGGACAGGGATTCACAGATACGCAGTATTTT
TRBV9	TRBJ2-2	-	TRBD2	CASRSGGDHGELFF	TGTGCCAGCAGATCGGGAGGGGATCACGGGGAGCTGTTTTTT
TRBV29-1	TRBJ2-3	-	TRBD1	CSADPTGGTDTQYF	TGCAGCGCCGACCCGACAGGGGGGACAGATACGCAGTATTTT
TRBV29-1	TRBJ1-1	-	-	CSVARTVMNTEAFF	TGCAGCGTCGCGAGGACGGTAATGAACACTGAAGCTTTCTTT
TRBV6-5	TRBJ1-2	-	TRBD1	CASTGGQGYTF	TGTGCCAGCACAGGGGGCCAAGGCTACACCTTC
TRBV18	TRBJ2-5	-	-	CASSPGTLEETQYF	TGTGCCAGCTCACCAGGGACTTTGGAAGAGACCCAGTACTTC
TRBV9	TRBJ1-4	few	-	CASSVAGQGNEKLFF	TGTGCCAGCAGCGTAGCCGGGCAGGGTAATGAAAAGCTGTTTTTT
TRBV25-1	TRBJ2-5	-	TRBD1	CASTKGQGIQETQYF	TGTGCCAGCACCAAGGGACAGGGCATTCAAGAGACCCAGTACTTC
TRBV7-9	TRBJ2-7	-	TRBD1	CASSGGTGGSYEQYF	TGTGCCAGCAGCGGAGGGACAGGGGGATCCTACGAGCAGTACTTC
TRBV6-5	TRBJ2-7	-	-	CASSSLRGHEQYF	TGTGCCAGCAGCTCTCTTCGGGGCCACGAGCAGTACTTC
TRBV29-1	TRBJ2-3	-	TRBD1	CSVARQGRTDTQYF	TGCAGCGTTGCGCGACAGGGTCGCACAGATACGCAGTATTTT
TRBV29-1	TRBJ2-7	few	-	CSVEFGWGLSYEQYF	TGCAGCGTTGAATTTGGATGGGGGCTCTCCTACGAGCAGTACTTC